This TCR beta chain was captured in a study of blood T cell repertoires in COVID-19 (TCRdb year 2020). A note on the overall study: The collaborator samples originated in the United States, Italy and Spain and spanned the acute and convalescent phases of COVID-19. The material from the prospective study consisted of cDNA or gDNA derived from T cells, B-cell-depleted T cells, or PBMCs. The dataset comprised deeply sampled blood TCRbeta repertoires from subjects exposed to, actively infected with, or recovered from COVID-19. The repertoires were released in a freely available public database intended as a resource for research on the immune response to SARS-CoV-2. The samples were drawn from two sources: the first 160 participants of the ongoing ImmuneRACE study, and 1,000 to 1,500 subjects contributed by 6 global collaborators. The sample metadata nearly always contained a de-identified subject ID, COVID-19 status, age in years and sex. HLA class I and class II types, where available, came from metadata supplied by the sample provider rather than from assay-based typing. The full study reports these points: The quantity of clinical and demographic metadata differed by source and by participant and was supplied without curation.

TCRbeta CDR3 regions were amplified from genomic DNA by means of the immunoSEQ Assay, a bias-controlled multiplex PCR. As for how the authors treated the data: Within the assay, amplification of reference gene primers was used to estimate how many nucleated cells each sample contained. To quantify the absolute abundance of each unique TCRbeta CDR3 rearrangement, sequence reads were collapsed and filtered. For each sample, productive Simpson clonality was calculated by taking the square root of Simpson's diversity index across productive rearrangements. TCRdb carries this immuneACCESS record with in-frame sequences only. Its versions omit some clonotypes, under half of them owing to an unresolved V gene in the studies checked, with the rest unexplained. V and J calls and clone size come straight from that table; D and trimming were deduced from the DNA. The sample table contains roughly 280,000 clones; only one count was recorded for 70% to 90% of them. 1.5% to 2% of the sample rests with the top ten.

Whole blood was collected in K2EDTA tubes by collaborating institutions according to the institutions' own protocols. For TCRbeta analysis, collaborators shipped samples as frozen whole blood, isolated PBMCs, or DNA extracted from either of those sample types. CDR1 is given as SGHNT and CDR2 as YYREEE, both from the germline V gene (reference sequence). Trimming takes 4 bases from V and 3 bases from J, and the germline ends sit 16 bases apart. Counted from cysteine to phenylalanine, this CDR3 has 15 amino acids. Left in the record is the CDR3 DNA by itself, 45 bases read in frame from the first base. Of note for this clone: Its antigen is currently not known. Base quality data are lacking; no much larger clone is found one base away.

The chain joins TRBV5-4 to TRBJ2-5; TRBD1 is a possible D gene, resting on 6 matching bases. Sequencing used peripheral blood. This TCR came from a young man with active or convalescent COVID-19. The CDR3 region reads CASSRTGLMEETQYF. The nucleotide sequence is TGTGCCAGCAGCCGAACAGGGCTCATGGAAGAGACCCAGTACTTC.